This T cell receptor beta chain was recovered during a study of T cell repertoires in cytomegalovirus infection. Study background: Public TCR beta signatures indicated both CMV infection and matching HLA type. Notes on the study in general: Cumulated frequencies of public TCR beta families served to identify carriers of CMV plus the relevant HLA.

V was clipped by 6 bases and J by 0 bases; unmatched bases: 4. CDR1 is SEHNR and CDR2 is FQNEAQ in the germline V gene (reference sequence). There are 15 residues in the CDR3. For this clonotype: No antigen is known for it.

TCRdb fed the reads into MiXCR, producing one record per CDR3 protein. The data show under 200,000 distinct CDR3 sequences, 20% to 25% seen once. This clonotype originated in a human donor in good health (CMV status not recorded). Some clones in this sample may be carry-over from other donors' samples. The specimen comprised CD8+ T cells from cultured PBMCs, sampled from culture after CMV antigen stimulation. V gene TRBV7-9 combines with J gene TRBJ2-1; 8 nucleotides agree with TRBD2. As DNA, the CDR3 is TGTGCCAGCAGGGAGCGGGAGAGCTCCTACAATGAGCAGTTCTTC. This codes for CASRERESSYNEQFF.